Listed here are 4 T cell receptor beta chains from one sample, sequenced in a study of shared clonotypes between healthy human individuals. Generated by immunoSEQ multiplex PCR, the TCRdb table keeps only in-frame clones and is missing some. The sample holds about 1 million clones, 60% to 80% seen once. Sequencing input: memory CD4+ T cells sorted from blood. Subset of the sample: CD45RA-negative fraction. These receptor sequences come from a man between 18 and 29 years old in good health.

This sequence joins TRBV5-1 and TRBJ1-4; D is possibly TRBD1 (5 bases). The V and J ends lost 4 bases and 4 bases respectively, with 14 bases between them. This CDR3 is 15 amino acids long. Germline CDR1 is SGHRS and CDR2 is YFSETQ. The CDR3 DNA follows: TGCGCCAGCAGCCCTCTTGGGACCATTAATGAAAAACTGTTTTTT. Translated, it gives CASSPLGTINEKLFF.

Only one count was recorded for this clone. CDR3 sequence: CASSLWGTSGNTIYF. The CDR3 coding sequence is TGCGCCAGCAGCTTATGGGGAACCTCTGGAAACACCATATATTTT. The chain recombines TRBV5-1 with TRBJ1-3, with D unresolved. The V gene's germline CDR1 is SGHRS and CDR2 YFSETQ. The V and J ends lost 2 bases and 0 bases respectively, with 9 bases between them. This CDR3 spans 15 amino acids.

The chain couples TRBV18 to TRBJ2-3; TRBD1 aligns across 9 bases. V gave up 3 bases and J gave up 3 bases; unmatched junction bases: 7. The CDR3 contains 16 residues. From germline, CDR1 is KGHSH and CDR2 LQKENI. The CDR3 sequence is CASSPLPGQGTDTQYF. CDR3 nucleotides: TGTGCCAGCTCACCCTTGCCGGGACAGGGAACAGATACGCAGTATTTT.

This chain's CDR3 is CASSPGQTLTSTDTQYF. The CDR3 nucleotides are TGTGCCAGCAGCCCGGGGCAGACCTTGACTAGCACAGATACGCAGTATTTT. The chain recombines TRBV5-8 with TRBJ2-3; perhaps D is TRBD1 or TRBD2 (5 bases each). The length of the CDR3 is 17 residues. Trimming took 4 bases from V and 0 from J, leaving 18 bases between them. Germline V lookup: CDR1 SGHTS, CDR2 YDEGEE.